The clone carrying this T cell receptor (beta chain) rates as large (0.1 to 1%). The antigen remains undetermined. The entry originates in a study of T cell repertoires in ileal Crohn's disease. Study at large: Thiopurines (around ten) or anti-TNF agents (roughly 18) were given postoperatively to about half. Regarding the study as a whole: Endoscopy was done a median approximately 7 months after surgery. Every patient over 26.8% clonality showed endoscopic recurrence.

Per sample, around 0.55 micrograms of biopsy DNA were TCRB immunosequenced. Profiling relied on immunoSEQ multiplex PCR, and the TCRdb table lists in-frame clones only, not all of them. The sample includes roughly 3,600 clones, more than 65% of them seen just once. Time point specified: neoterminal ileum biopsy at postoperative endoscopy, about 6 months after surgery. Trimming at V came to 4 bases and at J to 7 bases, leaving 10 bases not matched to a gene. Germline V gene lookup returns CDR1 MGHRA and CDR2 YSYEKL. The CDR3 spans 16 residues. The rearrangement uses TRBV4-1 and TRBJ2-1, with 10 positions matching TRBD2. The sample was ileal tissue. This TCR came from an adult with Crohn's disease. CDR3 protein: CASSRPLAGDWNEQFF. The DNA of the CDR3 is TGCGCCAGCAGCCGGCCTCTAGCGGGGGACTGGAATGAGCAGTTCTTC.